The rows below give T cell receptor beta chains drawn from one sample of a study of T cell changes during pregnancy in multiple sclerosis. The protocol was immunoSEQ multiplex PCR, while the TCRdb copy is restricted to in-frame clones and leaves out a portion. This sample carries about 100,000 clones, around 93% of them seen once, and the ten largest clones take about 2%. Material: peripheral blood, obtained after pregnancy. The receptors stem from a female donor with multiple sclerosis, enrolled in a pregnancy study. Each CDR3 is given with its conserved first and last residue. The D gene is left open where the match is weak. Where a row states a size, it is once, few, many or the class of an expanded clone; other rows omit it.

CDR3aa	CDR3nt	v_gene	j_gene	d_gene	abundance
CASSQVPGFRDTEAFF	TGCGCCAGCAGCCAAGTACCGGGTTTCAGGGACACTGAAGCTTTCTTT	TRBV4-3	TRBJ1-1	-	once
CASSQSATNYYEQYF	TGTGCCAGCAGCCAAAGTGCAACAAATTACTACGAGCAGTACTTC	TRBV7-9	TRBJ2-7	-	-
CASSLGLAGGASTDTQYF	TGTGCCAGCAGCTTAGGGCTAGCGGGGGGCGCTAGCACAGATACGCAGTATTTT	TRBV7-6	TRBJ2-3	TRBD2	-
CASSYSRDYGYTF	TGTGCCAGCAGTTATAGCAGGGACTATGGCTACACCTTC	TRBV6-6	TRBJ1-2	-	few
CAWRRTGDSPLHF	TGTGCCTGGAGACGGACAGGGGATTCACCCCTCCACTTT	TRBV30	TRBJ1-6	TRBD1	-
CASSELAGVTDTQYF	TGTGCCAGCAGTGAACTAGCGGGAGTTACAGATACGCAGTATTTT	TRBV25-1	TRBJ2-3	TRBD2	-
CASSLDFGAGNTIYF	TGTGCCAGCAGCTTAGATTTCGGGGCTGGAAACACCATATATTTT	TRBV13	TRBJ1-3	-	-
CASSGMSGTGDAEQFF	TGTGCCAGCAGCGGCATGTCCGGGACAGGGGACGCTGAGCAGTTCTTC	TRBV11-3	TRBJ2-1	TRBD1	-
CAIRGQFGYTF	TGTGCCATCAGAGGACAATTTGGCTACACCTTC	TRBV10-3	TRBJ1-2	-	-
CASSLVGGRTGELFF	TGTGCCAGCAGCTTAGTCGGAGGGAGGACCGGGGAGCTGTTTTTT	TRBV7-8	TRBJ2-2	-	-
CASSAHQGVQETQYF	TGCGCCAGCAGCGCACACCAAGGGGTCCAAGAGACCCAGTACTTC	TRBV5-1	TRBJ2-5	-	few
CASISGIYNSPLHF	TGTGCCAGCATCTCAGGGATTTATAATTCACCCCTCCACTTT	TRBV6-1	TRBJ1-6	-	-
CTSSQLIPSHCNQPQHF	TGCACCAGCAGCCAACTAATACCGAGCCATTGCAATCAGCCCCAGCATTTT	TRBV1	TRBJ1-5	-	few
CASSSRENTEAFF	TGTGCCAGCAGCTCCCGGGAGAACACTGAAGCTTTCTTT	TRBV7-2	TRBJ1-1	-	few
CASSLSRVNSPLHF	TGTGCCAGCAGTTTATCCAGGGTTAATTCACCCCTCCACTTT	TRBV27	TRBJ1-6	-	many
CASSLDASGGPISYNSPLHF	TGCGCCAGCAGCTTGGACGCGTCGGGAGGGCCTATATCCTATAATTCACCCCTCCACTTT	TRBV5-1	TRBJ1-6	-	-
CASSIQGPVAKNIQYF	TGTGCCAGTAGTATTCAGGGCCCCGTTGCCAAAAACATTCAGTACTTC	TRBV19	TRBJ2-4	-	-
CASRETGGNGYTF	TGTGCCAGCAGGGAAACAGGGGGCAATGGCTACACCTTC	TRBV2	TRBJ1-2	TRBD1	-
CASSIKRAYEQYF	TGTGCCAGTAGTATAAAGCGGGCCTACGAGCAGTACTTC	TRBV19	TRBJ2-7	-	-
CAWSGRGKYGYTF	TGTGCCTGGAGTGGCCGGGGGAAATATGGCTACACCTTC	TRBV30	TRBJ1-2	-	-
CASRSYNYGYTF	TGTGCCAGCAGGAGCTACAACTATGGCTACACCTTC	TRBV25-1	TRBJ1-2	-	-
CASSRDSSYGYTF	TGCGCCAGCAGCCGGGACAGCTCCTATGGCTACACCTTC	TRBV5-1	TRBJ1-2	TRBD1	-